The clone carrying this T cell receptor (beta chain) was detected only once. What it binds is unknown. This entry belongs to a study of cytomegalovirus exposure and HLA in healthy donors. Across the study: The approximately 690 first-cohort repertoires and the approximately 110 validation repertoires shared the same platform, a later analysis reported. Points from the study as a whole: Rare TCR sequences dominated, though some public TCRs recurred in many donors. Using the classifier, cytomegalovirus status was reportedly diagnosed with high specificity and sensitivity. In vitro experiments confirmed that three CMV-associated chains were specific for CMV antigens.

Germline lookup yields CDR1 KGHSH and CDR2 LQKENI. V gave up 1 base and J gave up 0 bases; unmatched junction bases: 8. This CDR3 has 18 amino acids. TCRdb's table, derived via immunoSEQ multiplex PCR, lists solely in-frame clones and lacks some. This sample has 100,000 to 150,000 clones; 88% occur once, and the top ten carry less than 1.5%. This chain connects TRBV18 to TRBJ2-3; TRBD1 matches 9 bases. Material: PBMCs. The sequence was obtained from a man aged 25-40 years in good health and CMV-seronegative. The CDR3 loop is CASSPLRWGTGSTDTQYF. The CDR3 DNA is TGTGCCAGCTCACCACTCCGCTGGGGGACAGGGAGCACAGATACGCAGTATTTT.